This T cell receptor beta chain was found in a study of breast tumors, draining lymph nodes, adjacent tissues. A remark on this clonotype: No antigen is known for it.

TCRdb re-derived calls from the multiplex PCR reads in MiXCR, one entry per CDR3 protein. The sample contains approximately 37,000 distinct CDR3 sequences, 36% of which appear only once. There are 13 residues in the CDR3. CDR1 is MNHEY and CDR2 is SMNVEV in the germline V gene (reference sequence). The germline V and J ends were trimmed by 6 bases and 4 bases, with 12 bases remaining between them. Overall study findings and caveats: Data fit most tumor T cells coming from lymph node, expanding in tumor.

The chain links TRBV27 to TRBJ1-1; TRBD1 might be the D (5 bases). The receptor's source is a female donor with breast cancer. Some clones in this sample may be carry-over from other donors' samples. Sequencing was done on a sample of breast tumor tissue. The CDR3 DNA reads as TGTGCCAGCAGAGAAGTCGACAGCACTGAAGCTTTCTTT. This translates into CASREVDSTEAFF.